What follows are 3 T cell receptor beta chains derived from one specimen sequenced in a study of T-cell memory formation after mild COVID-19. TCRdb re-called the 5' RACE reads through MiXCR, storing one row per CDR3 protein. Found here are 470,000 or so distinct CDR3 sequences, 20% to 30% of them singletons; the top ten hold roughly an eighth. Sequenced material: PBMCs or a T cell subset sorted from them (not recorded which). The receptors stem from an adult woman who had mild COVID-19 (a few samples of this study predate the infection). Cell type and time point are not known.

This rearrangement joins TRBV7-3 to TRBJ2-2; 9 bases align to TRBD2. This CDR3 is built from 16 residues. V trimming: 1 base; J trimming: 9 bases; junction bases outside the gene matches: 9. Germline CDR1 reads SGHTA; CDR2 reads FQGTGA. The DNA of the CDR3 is TGTGCCAGCAGCTTAAACCCCAGCGGGGGGACTCGGGAGCTGTTTTTT. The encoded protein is CASSLNPSGGTRELFF.

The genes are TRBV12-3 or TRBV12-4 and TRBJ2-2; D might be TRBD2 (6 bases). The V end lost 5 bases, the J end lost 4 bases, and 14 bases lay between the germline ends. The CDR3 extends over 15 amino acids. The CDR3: CASSLLGGSTGELFF. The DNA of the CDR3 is TGTGCCAGCAGTCTTTTGGGGGGAAGCACCGGGGAGCTGTTTTTT.

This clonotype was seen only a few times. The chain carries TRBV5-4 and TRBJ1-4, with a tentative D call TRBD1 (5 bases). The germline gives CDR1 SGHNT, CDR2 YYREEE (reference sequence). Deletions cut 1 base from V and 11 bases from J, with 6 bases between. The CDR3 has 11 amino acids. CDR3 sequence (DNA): TGTGCCAGCAGCTTGCGGGGGAAACTGTTTTTT. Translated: CASSLRGKLFF.